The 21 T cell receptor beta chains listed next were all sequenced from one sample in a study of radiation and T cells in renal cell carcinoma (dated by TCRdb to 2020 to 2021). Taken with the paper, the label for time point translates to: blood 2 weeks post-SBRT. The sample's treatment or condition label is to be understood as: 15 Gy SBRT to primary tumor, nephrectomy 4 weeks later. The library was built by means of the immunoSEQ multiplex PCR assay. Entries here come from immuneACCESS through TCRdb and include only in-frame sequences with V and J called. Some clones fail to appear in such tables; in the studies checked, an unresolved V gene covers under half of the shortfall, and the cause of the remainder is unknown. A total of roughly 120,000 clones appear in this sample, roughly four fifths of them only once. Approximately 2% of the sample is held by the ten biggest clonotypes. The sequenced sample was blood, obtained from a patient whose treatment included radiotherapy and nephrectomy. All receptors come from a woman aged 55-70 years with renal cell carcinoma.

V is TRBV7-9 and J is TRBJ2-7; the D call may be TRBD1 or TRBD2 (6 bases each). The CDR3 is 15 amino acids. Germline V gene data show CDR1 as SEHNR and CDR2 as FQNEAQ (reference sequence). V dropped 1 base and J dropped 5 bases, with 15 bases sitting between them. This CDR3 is CASSLEGGSINEQYF. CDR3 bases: TGTGCCAGCAGCTTAGAAGGGGGGAGCATCAACGAGCAGTACTTC.

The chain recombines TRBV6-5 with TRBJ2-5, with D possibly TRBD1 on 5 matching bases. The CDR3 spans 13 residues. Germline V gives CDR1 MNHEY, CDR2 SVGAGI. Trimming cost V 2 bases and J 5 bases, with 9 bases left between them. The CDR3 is CASSYDSRETQYF. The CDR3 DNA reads TGTGCCAGCAGTTACGACAGCCGGGAGACCCAGTACTTC.

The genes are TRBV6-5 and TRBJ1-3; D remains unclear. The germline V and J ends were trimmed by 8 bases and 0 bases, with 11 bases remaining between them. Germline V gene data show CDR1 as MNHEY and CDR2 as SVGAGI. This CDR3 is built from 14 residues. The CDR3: CASSRAGSGNTIYF. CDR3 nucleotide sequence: TGTGCCAGCTCTCGGGCAGGCTCTGGAAACACCATATATTTT.

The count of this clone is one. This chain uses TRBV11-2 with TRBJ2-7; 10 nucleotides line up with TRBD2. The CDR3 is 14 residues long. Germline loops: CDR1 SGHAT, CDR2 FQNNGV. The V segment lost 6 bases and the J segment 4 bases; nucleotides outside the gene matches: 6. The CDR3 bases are TGTGCCAGCAGGTCTCTAGCGGGGGATTACGAGCAGTACTTC. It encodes CASRSLAGDYEQYF. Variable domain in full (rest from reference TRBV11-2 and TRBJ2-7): EAGVAQSPRYKIIEKRQSVAFWCNPISGHATLYWYQQILGQGPKLLIQFQNNGVVDDSQLPKDRFSAERLKGVDSTLKIQPAKLEDSAVYLCASRSLAGDYEQYFGPGTRLTVT.

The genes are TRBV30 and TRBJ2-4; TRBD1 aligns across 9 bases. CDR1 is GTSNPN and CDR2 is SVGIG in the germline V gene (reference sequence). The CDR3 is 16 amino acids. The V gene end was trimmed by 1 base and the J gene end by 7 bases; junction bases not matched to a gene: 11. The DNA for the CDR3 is TGTGCCTGGAGTGGGAGAAACCGGGACAGGGCCAACATTCAGTACTTC. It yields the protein CAWSGRNRDRANIQYF.

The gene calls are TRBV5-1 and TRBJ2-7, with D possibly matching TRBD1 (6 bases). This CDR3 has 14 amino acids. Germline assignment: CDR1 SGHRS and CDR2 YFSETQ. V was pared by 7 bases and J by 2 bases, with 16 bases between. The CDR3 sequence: CASGLGGGTYEQYF. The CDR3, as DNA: TGCGCCAGCGGCCTAGGGGGTGGTACCTACGAGCAGTACTTC.

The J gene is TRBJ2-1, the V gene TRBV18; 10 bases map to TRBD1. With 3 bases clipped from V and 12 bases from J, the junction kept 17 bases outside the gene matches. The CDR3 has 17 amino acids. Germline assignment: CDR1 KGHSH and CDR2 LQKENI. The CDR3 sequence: CASSPFRETGGGAGQFF. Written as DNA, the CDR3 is TGTGCCAGCTCACCCTTCAGGGAGACAGGGGGCGGCGCGGGGCAGTTCTTC.

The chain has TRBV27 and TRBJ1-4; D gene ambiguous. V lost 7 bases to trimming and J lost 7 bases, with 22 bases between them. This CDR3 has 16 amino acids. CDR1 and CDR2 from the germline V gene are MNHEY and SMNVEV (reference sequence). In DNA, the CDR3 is TGTGCCAGCAAGACCTGGCCGGGAAGGAGTAGTGAAAAACTGTTTTTT. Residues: CASKTWPGRSSEKLFF.

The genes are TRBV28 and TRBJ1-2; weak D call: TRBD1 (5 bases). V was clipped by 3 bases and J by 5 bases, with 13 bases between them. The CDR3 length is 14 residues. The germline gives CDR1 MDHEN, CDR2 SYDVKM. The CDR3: CASSLTAKVYGYTF. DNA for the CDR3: TGTGCCAGCAGTTTGACAGCGAAGGTGTATGGCTACACCTTC.

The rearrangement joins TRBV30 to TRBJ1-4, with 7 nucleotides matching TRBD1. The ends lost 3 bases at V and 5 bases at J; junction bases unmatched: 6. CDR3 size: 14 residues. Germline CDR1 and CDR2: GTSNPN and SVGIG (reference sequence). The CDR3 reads CAWRSGTVNEKLFF. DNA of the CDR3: TGTGCCTGGAGGTCTGGGACAGTCAATGAAAAACTGTTTTTT.

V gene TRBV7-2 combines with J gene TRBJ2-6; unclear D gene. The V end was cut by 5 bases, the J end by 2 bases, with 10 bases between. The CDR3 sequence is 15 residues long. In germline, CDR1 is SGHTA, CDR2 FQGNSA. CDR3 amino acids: CASSINPPGANVLTF. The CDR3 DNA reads TGTGCCAGCAGCATTAATCCTCCTGGGGCCAACGTCCTGACTTTC.

The CDR3 region has the DNA TGTGCCAGCAGTTTCGTCCAGCGACAAGAGACCCAGTACTTC. Its translation: CASSFVQRQETQYF. The genes are TRBV28 and TRBJ2-5, with no clear D. The V end lost 3 bases, the J end lost 2 bases, and 10 bases lay between the germline ends. The CDR3 has 14 residues. CDR1 and CDR2 from the germline V gene are MDHEN and SYDVKM. The whole variable domain, remainder taken from reference TRBV28 and TRBJ2-5, is DVKVTQSSRYLVKRTGEKVFLECVQDMDHENMFWYRQDPGLGLRLIYFSYDVKMKEKGDIPEGYSVSREKKERFSLILESASTNQTSMYLCASSFVQRQETQYFGPGTRLLVL.

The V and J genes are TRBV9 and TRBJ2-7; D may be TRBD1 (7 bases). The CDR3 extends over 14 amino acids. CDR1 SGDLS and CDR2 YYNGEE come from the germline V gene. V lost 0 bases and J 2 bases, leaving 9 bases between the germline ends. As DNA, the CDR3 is TGTGCCAGCAGCGTAGGCGGGACAGCCTACGAGCAGTACTTC. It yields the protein CASSVGGTAYEQYF.

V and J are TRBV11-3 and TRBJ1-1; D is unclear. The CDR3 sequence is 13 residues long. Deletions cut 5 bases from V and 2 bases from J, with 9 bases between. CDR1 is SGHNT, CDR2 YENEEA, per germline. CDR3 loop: CASSEGANTEAFF. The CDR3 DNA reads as TGTGCCAGCAGCGAGGGAGCCAACACTGAAGCTTTCTTT. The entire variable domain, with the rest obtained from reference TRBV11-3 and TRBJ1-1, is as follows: EAGVVQSPRYKIIEKKQPVAFWCNPISGHNTLYWYLQNLGQGPELLIRYENEEAVDDSQLPKDRFSAERLKGVDSTLKIQPAELGDSAVYLCASSEGANTEAFFGQGTRLTVV.

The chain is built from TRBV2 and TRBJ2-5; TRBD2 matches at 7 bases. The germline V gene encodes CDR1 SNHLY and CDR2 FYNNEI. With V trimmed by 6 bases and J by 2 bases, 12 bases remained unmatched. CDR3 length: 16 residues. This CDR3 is CASSPWGGSGQETQYF. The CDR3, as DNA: TGTGCCAGCAGCCCTTGGGGGGGAAGTGGACAAGAGACCCAGTACTTC.

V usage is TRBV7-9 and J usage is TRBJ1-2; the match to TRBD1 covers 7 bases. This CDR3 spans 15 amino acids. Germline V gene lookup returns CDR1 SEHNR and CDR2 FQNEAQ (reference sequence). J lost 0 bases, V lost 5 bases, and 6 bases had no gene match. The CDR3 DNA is TGTGCCAGCAGCCCCACAGGGGAACCTAACTATGGCTACACCTTC. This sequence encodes CASSPTGEPNYGYTF.

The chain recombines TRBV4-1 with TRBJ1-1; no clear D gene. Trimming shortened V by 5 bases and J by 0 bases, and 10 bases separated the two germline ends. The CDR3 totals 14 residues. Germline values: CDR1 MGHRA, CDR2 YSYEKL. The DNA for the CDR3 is TGCGCCAGCAGCTTCAATACCATGAACACTGAAGCTTTCTTT. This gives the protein CASSFNTMNTEAFF.

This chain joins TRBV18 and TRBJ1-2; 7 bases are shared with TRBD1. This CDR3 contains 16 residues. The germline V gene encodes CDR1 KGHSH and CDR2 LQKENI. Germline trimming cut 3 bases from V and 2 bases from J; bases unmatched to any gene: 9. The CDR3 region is CASSPGTAYNNYGYTF. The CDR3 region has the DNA TGTGCCAGCTCACCGGGGACAGCTTATAACAACTATGGCTACACCTTC.

This chain's CDR3 is CASSESGVMDTGELFF. The CDR3 nucleotides are TGCGCCAGCAGTGAGTCGGGGGTAATGGACACCGGGGAGCTGTTTTTT. The V call is TRBV10-1, the J call TRBJ2-2; either TRBD1 or TRBD2 may supply D (5 bases each). Germline CDR1 WNHNN, CDR2 SYGVQD (reference sequence). This CDR3 spans 16 amino acids. V was trimmed by 0 bases and J by 3 bases, leaving 11 bases between them.

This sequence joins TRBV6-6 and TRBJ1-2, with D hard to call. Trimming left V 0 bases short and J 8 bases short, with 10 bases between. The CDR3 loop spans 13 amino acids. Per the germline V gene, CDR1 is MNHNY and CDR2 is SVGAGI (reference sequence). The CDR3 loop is CASSYSPARGYTF. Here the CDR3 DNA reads TGTGCCAGCAGTTACTCACCAGCGAGAGGCTACACCTTC.

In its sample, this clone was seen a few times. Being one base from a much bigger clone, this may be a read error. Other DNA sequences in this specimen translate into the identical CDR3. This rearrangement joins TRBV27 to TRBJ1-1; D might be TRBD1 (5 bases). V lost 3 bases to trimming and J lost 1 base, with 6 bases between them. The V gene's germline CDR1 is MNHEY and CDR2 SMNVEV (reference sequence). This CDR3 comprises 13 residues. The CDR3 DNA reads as TGTGCCAGCAGTTTTACAGGGAACACTGAAGCTTTCTTT. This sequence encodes CASSFTGNTEAFF.